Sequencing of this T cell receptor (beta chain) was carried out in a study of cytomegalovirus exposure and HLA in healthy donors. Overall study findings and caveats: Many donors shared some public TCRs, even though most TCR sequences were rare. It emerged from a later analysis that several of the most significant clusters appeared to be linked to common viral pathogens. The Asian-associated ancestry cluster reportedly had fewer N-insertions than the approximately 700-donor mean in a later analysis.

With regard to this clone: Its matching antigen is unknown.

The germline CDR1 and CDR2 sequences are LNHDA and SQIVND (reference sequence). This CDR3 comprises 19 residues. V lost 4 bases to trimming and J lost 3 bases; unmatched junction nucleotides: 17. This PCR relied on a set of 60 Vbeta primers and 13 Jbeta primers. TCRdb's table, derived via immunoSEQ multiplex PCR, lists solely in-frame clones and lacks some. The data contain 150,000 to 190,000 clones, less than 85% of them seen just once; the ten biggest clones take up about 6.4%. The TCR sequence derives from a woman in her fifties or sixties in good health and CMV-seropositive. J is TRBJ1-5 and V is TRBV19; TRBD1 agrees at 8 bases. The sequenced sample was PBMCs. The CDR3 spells CASSSRGGTVTGANQPQHF. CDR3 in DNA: TGTGCCAGTAGTAGTAGAGGGGGAACAGTGACAGGGGCCAATCAGCCCCAGCATTTT.